This TCR beta chain was sequenced during a study of cytomegalovirus exposure and HLA in healthy donors. This CDR3 has 15 amino acids. Germline assignment: CDR1 MDHEN and CDR2 SYDVKM. With 8 bases removed from V and 2 bases from J, the gap between germline ends came to 18 bases. Study conclusions and caveats: Most CMV-associated TCR beta chains were later found to appear HLA-restricted. Common viral pathogens seemed to be connected with several of the most significant clusters, according to a later analysis. In all likelihood, a cluster of highly shared sequence variants was a sequencing artifact. Later analysis reportedly placed an Asian-associated ancestry cluster below the roughly 690-donor mean in N-insertions.

On this clone itself: What it recognizes is unknown.

The PCR ran on 60 Vbeta and 13 Jbeta primers. Produced via immunoSEQ multiplex PCR; TCRdb's table is partial and in-frame only. The data hold 150,000 to 200,000 clones, with roughly four fifths observed a single time. The V and J genes are TRBV28 and TRBJ1-2; D gene uncertain. The specimen was PBMCs. This TCR derives from a man between 40 and 49 years old in good health and CMV-seronegative. CDR3 nucleotides: TGTGCCAGCCGTGCTGGAACAGTAGGCAACTATGGCTACACCTTC. It codes for CASRAGTVGNYGYTF.